A selection of T cell receptor beta chains follows, all from one sample in a study of regulatory T cells in long-lasting Graves disease. TCRdb passed the multiplex PCR reads through MiXCR, listing each CDR3 protein once. The sample has more than 300,000 distinct CDR3 sequences, about 12% seen once. These data were likewise used in another study, on T cells in Graves' hyperthyroidism and ophthalmopathy.

The source material was peripheral blood mononuclear cells (PBMCs), sampled at new diagnosis, from a patient treated with antithyroid drugs. Source of these receptors: a woman aged 18-29 years with Graves disease. Each CDR3 is given with its conserved first and last residue. Each record gives: clone size, CDR3 length, V gene, D gene, J gene, CDR3 DNA, CDR3 protein. D genes are given only for firm matches. Size tells how often a clone was seen (once, few, many) or the class of an expanded clone, and some rows leave it out.

many	15	TRBV6-1	TRBD1	TRBJ1-2	TGTGCCAGCAGAGGAAGGGACAGGACTAACTATGGCTACACCTTC	CASRGRDRTNYGYTF
many	17	TRBV6-1	TRBD1	TRBJ2-2	TGTGCCAGCAACCTCATCGACAGGGGGCGCGGCGCCGGGGAGCTGTTTTTT	CASNLIDRGRGAGELFF
few	16	TRBV19	TRBD2	TRBJ2-1	TGTGCCAGTAGAGGGACTAGCGGGGGGGCCCTCGGTGAGCAGTTCTTC	CASRGTSGGALGEQFF
many	18	TRBV5-6	TRBD2	TRBJ2-1	TGTGCCAGCAGCCCGGCGGGACTAGTTTATCTGTCTGCCAATGAGCAGTTCTTC	CASSPAGLVYLSANEQFF
many	14	TRBV19	NA	TRBJ1-2	TGTGCCAGTAGTATTGTGACAGGCGGACGCGGCTACACCTTC	CASSIVTGGRGYTF
many	15	TRBV6-2/TRBV6-3	TRBD2	TRBJ2-1	TGTGCCAGCGCTGAGGAGCGGGGGGGCTCGAATGAGCAGTTCTTC	CASAEERGGSNEQFF
few	13	TRBV2	NA	TRBJ1-4	TGTGCCAGCAGTGGAGGGTCTAATGAAAAACTGCTTTTT	CASSGGSNEKLLF
few	17	TRBV9	NA	TRBJ1-5	TGTGCCAGCAGCGTAGGTCCGGGGTTATATGGCAATCAGCCCCAGCATTTT	CASSVGPGLYGNQPQHF
many	17	TRBV20-1	TRBD2	TRBJ2-7	TGCAGTGCTCCTGGGACTAGCGGGAGAAAGTATGGAGACGAGCAGTACTTC	CSAPGTSGRKYGDEQYF
few	16	TRBV5-1	TRBD1	TRBJ1-3	TGCGCCAGCAGCTTGGGCGACAGGGGAACCGGAAACACCATATATTTT	CASSLGDRGTGNTIYF
many	13	TRBV7-9	NA	TRBJ1-5	TGTGCCAGCAGCCCGGTGGGAGATCAGCCCCAGCATTTT	CASSPVGDQPQHF
many	15	TRBV19	NA	TRBJ1-1	TGTGCCAGTAGTATCGGTGGCACCGGGAACACTGAAGCTTTCTTT	CASSIGGTGNTEAFF
few	14	TRBV5-1	NA	TRBJ1-2	TGCGCCAGCAGCTTGGAGGGGCGTTCGTATGGCTACACCTTC	CASSLEGRSYGYTF
many	13	TRBV7-9	NA	TRBJ2-5	TGTGCCAGCAGCTTATACGCGCAAGAGACCCAGTACTTC	CASSLYAQETQYF
NA	11	TRBV29-1	NA	TRBJ1-1	TGCAGCGTTGGACAGATCACTGAAGCTTTCTTT	CSVGQITEAFF
few	15	TRBV10-3	NA	TRBJ1-1	TGTGCCATCAGTGAGCCATGGGGGCGAGGTGCTGAAGCTTTCTTT	CAISEPWGRGAEAFF
NA	13	TRBV5-8	NA	TRBJ1-6	TGTGCCAGCAGCGAATACAGGGATTCACCCCTCCACTTT	CASSEYRDSPLHF
few	15	TRBV19	NA	TRBJ1-5	TGTGCCAGTAGTACTAGGGATTGGAGCAATCAGCCCCAGCATTTT	CASSTRDWSNQPQHF
NA	16	TRBV12-3/TRBV12-4	TRBD2	TRBJ2-1	TGTGCCAGCAGTTTGGGTCCGAGCGGGGGAAACAATGAGCAGTTCTTC	CASSLGPSGGNNEQFF
few	15	TRBV4-2	NA	TRBJ2-1	TGTGCCAGCAGCCAAGTGGGGGCGGGTTACAATGAGCAGTTCTTC	CASSQVGAGYNEQFF
few	16	TRBV7-2	NA	TRBJ1-4	TGTGCCAGCAGCTTAGCGCCGGGATTAGATAATGAAAAACTGTTTTTT	CASSLAPGLDNEKLFF
many	15	TRBV28	TRBD1	TRBJ1-2	TGTGCCAGCAGTTTCGTTGAAGACAGGGATGATGGCTACACCTTC	CASSFVEDRDDGYTF
NA	13	TRBV24-1	NA	TRBJ2-5	TGTGCCACCAGTGGGCTGGGACAAGGGACCCAGTACTTC	CATSGLGQGTQYF
many	16	TRBV7-6	TRBD2	TRBJ2-1	TGTGCCAGCAGCTTAGGGCCTAGCGGGGGAGGGAATGAGCAGTTCTTC	CASSLGPSGGGNEQFF
NA	14	TRBV4-1	NA	TRBJ1-1	TGCGCCAGCAGGATCCTTACTGAGAACACTGAAGCTTTCTTT	CASRILTENTEAFF
many	11	TRBV30	NA	TRBJ1-2	TGTGCCTGGAAACGACAGGCTGGCTACACCTTC	CAWKRQAGYTF
NA	15	TRBV30	TRBD1	TRBJ2-7	TGTGCCTGGAGTGTTCCCACAGGGGTATCCTACGAGCAGTACTTC	CAWSVPTGVSYEQYF
NA	18	TRBV7-2	TRBD2	TRBJ2-3	TGTGCCAGCAGCCCCCCGCTAGCGGGAGTTACTAGCACAGATACGCAGTATTTT	CASSPPLAGVTSTDTQYF
many	19	TRBV6-9	NA	TRBJ1-1	TGTGCCAGCAGTTACTCCGCAGAGTCGGTGGGCCCGTCTGGTAGCGCAGCTTTCTTT	CASSYSAESVGPSGSAAFF
NA	16	TRBV15	NA	TRBJ1-3	TGTGCCACCAGCAGAGATCGAGCCTTCTCTGGAAACACCATATATTTT	CATSRDRAFSGNTIYF
many	16	TRBV5-1	TRBD1	TRBJ1-1	TGCGCCAGCAGCTTTTTAAACAGGGGCAGGAACACTGAAGCTTTCTTT	CASSFLNRGRNTEAFF
many	15	TRBV20-1	NA	TRBJ2-1	TGCAGTGCCCCCTCAAACGACAGACTCTACAATGAGCAGTTCTTC	CSAPSNDRLYNEQFF
NA	13	TRBV5-1	NA	TRBJ2-5	TGCGCCAGCAGTATCGCAGGGCAAGAGACCCAGTACTTC	CASSIAGQETQYF